These T cell receptor beta chains were read from a single sample in a study of T cell responses to AZD1222 COVID-19 vaccine. Data came from immunoSEQ multiplex PCR; TCRdb stores just in-frame clones and leaves some out. The sample yields about 88,000 clones, 89% seen once. Sample: peripheral blood, taken on day 0 of AZD1222 vaccination. The receptor source for this set is an adult in good health. Both conserved end residues are part of each CDR3. The D gene is left open where the match is weak. Some rows have no size entry. The others give once, few or many, or a class for an expanded clone.

abundance: once
d_gene: .
len: 17
v_gene: TRBV7-9
j_gene: TRBJ1-6
CDR3aa: CASSSVRRGQGNSPLHF
CDR3nt: TGTGCCAGCAGCTCAGTGCGCAGGGGCCAGGGGAATTCACCCCTCCACTTT

abundance: once
d_gene: .
len: 15
v_gene: TRBV6-2/TRBV6-3
j_gene: TRBJ2-7
CDR3aa: CASSYIIGRSYEQYF
CDR3nt: TGTGCCAGCAGTTACATCATCGGACGATCCTACGAGCAGTACTTC

abundance: .
d_gene: .
len: 16
v_gene: TRBV4-3
j_gene: TRBJ1-2
CDR3aa: CASSQDLGSRVGAYTF
CDR3nt: TGCGCCAGCAGCCAAGATTTGGGATCCCGGGTGGGTGCCTACACCTTC

abundance: .
d_gene: TRBD2
len: 18
v_gene: TRBV28
j_gene: TRBJ2-7
CDR3aa: CASSFGTSGFSYTYEQYF
CDR3nt: TGTGCCAGCAGTTTTGGGACTAGCGGGTTCTCTTATACCTACGAGCAGTACTTC

abundance: once
d_gene: .
len: 13
v_gene: TRBV30
j_gene: TRBJ1-2
CDR3aa: CAWSPEGRYGYTF
CDR3nt: TGTGCCTGGAGTCCAGAGGGCCGTTATGGCTACACCTTC

abundance: .
d_gene: TRBD1
len: 15
v_gene: TRBV6-2/TRBV6-3
j_gene: TRBJ1-2
CDR3aa: CASSYTTGGHLGYTF
CDR3nt: TGTGCCAGCAGTTACACGACAGGGGGCCATCTTGGCTACACCTTC

abundance: .
d_gene: TRBD1
len: 13
v_gene: TRBV4-3
j_gene: TRBJ2-7
CDR3aa: CASSRDRRYEQYF
CDR3nt: TGCGCCAGCAGCCGGGACAGGCGATACGAGCAGTACTTC

abundance: .
d_gene: .
len: 13
v_gene: TRBV29-1
j_gene: TRBJ2-2
CDR3aa: CSVTDQNTGELFF
CDR3nt: TGCAGCGTGACGGATCAGAACACCGGGGAGCTGTTTTTT

abundance: .
d_gene: .
len: 12
v_gene: TRBV30
j_gene: TRBJ2-7
CDR3aa: CAWSAETYEQYF
CDR3nt: TGTGCCTGGAGTGCGGAAACCTACGAGCAGTACTTC

abundance: once
d_gene: TRBD2
len: 13
v_gene: TRBV12-3/TRBV12-4
j_gene: TRBJ2-7
CDR3aa: CASRRGGGNEQYF
CDR3nt: TGTGCCAGCAGGCGTGGGGGAGGGAACGAGCAGTACTTC

abundance: .
d_gene: .
len: 15
v_gene: TRBV5-6
j_gene: TRBJ1-6
CDR3aa: CASSLEGFQSSPLHF
CDR3nt: TGTGCCAGCAGCTTGGAGGGGTTCCAAAGTTCACCCCTCCACTTT

abundance: .
d_gene: .
len: 14
v_gene: TRBV9
j_gene: TRBJ1-6
CDR3aa: CASSVRGADSPLHF
CDR3nt: TGTGCCAGCAGCGTTCGGGGAGCGGATTCACCCCTCCACTTT

abundance: .
d_gene: TRBD1
len: 14
v_gene: TRBV9
j_gene: TRBJ1-1
CDR3aa: CASSVGTVPTEAFF
CDR3nt: TGTGCCAGCAGCGTCGGGACAGTTCCCACTGAAGCTTTCTTT

abundance: once
d_gene: .
len: 16
v_gene: TRBV19
j_gene: TRBJ2-4
CDR3aa: CASSIGAGEAKNIQYF
CDR3nt: TGTGCCAGTAGTATCGGGGCGGGCGAAGCCAAAAACATTCAGTACTTC

abundance: .
d_gene: TRBD2
len: 15
v_gene: TRBV6-5
j_gene: TRBJ2-7
CDR3aa: CASSYSSGSSYEQYF
CDR3nt: TGTGCCAGCAGTTACTCTAGCGGGTCTTCCTACGAGCAGTACTTC

abundance: .
d_gene: .
len: 15
v_gene: TRBV6-5
j_gene: TRBJ2-3
CDR3aa: CASRPDRPQTDTQYF
CDR3nt: TGTGCCAGCAGACCCGACAGGCCGCAAACGGATACGCAGTATTTT

abundance: few
d_gene: .
len: 12
v_gene: TRBV19
j_gene: TRBJ1-2
CDR3aa: CATQQVNYGYTF
CDR3nt: TGTGCCACCCAACAGGTGAACTATGGCTACACCTTC

abundance: .
d_gene: TRBD2
len: 14
v_gene: TRBV4-3
j_gene: TRBJ2-7
CDR3aa: CASSQKTSDYEQYF
CDR3nt: TGCGCCAGCAGCCAGAAGACTAGCGACTACGAGCAGTACTTC

abundance: .
d_gene: .
len: 15
v_gene: TRBV7-8
j_gene: TRBJ1-1
CDR3aa: CASSARRVWRTEAFF
CDR3nt: TGTGCCAGCAGCGCCCGGAGGGTATGGAGGACTGAAGCTTTCTTT

abundance: once
d_gene: TRBD2
len: 13
v_gene: TRBV12-3/TRBV12-4
j_gene: TRBJ2-1
CDR3aa: CASRGLALNEQFF
CDR3nt: TGTGCCAGCAGGGGACTAGCGCTTAATGAGCAGTTCTTC

abundance: .
d_gene: .
len: 11
v_gene: TRBV6-5
j_gene: TRBJ1-1
CDR3aa: CASTDGPEAFF
CDR3nt: TGTGCCAGCACCGACGGTCCAGAAGCTTTCTTT

abundance: .
d_gene: .
len: 15
v_gene: TRBV18
j_gene: TRBJ1-5
CDR3aa: CASSPLEISNQPQHF
CDR3nt: TGTGCCAGCTCACCCTTAGAGATAAGCAATCAGCCCCAGCATTTT

abundance: few
d_gene: TRBD2
len: 15
v_gene: TRBV4-3
j_gene: TRBJ2-1
CDR3aa: CASSQLTSGGLEQFF
CDR3nt: TGCGCCAGCAGCCAATTGACTAGCGGGGGGCTCGAGCAGTTCTTC

abundance: once
d_gene: .
len: 15
v_gene: TRBV30
j_gene: TRBJ1-1
CDR3aa: CAWSVFIGPNTEAFF
CDR3nt: TGTGCCTGGAGTGTCTTTATCGGTCCGAACACTGAAGCTTTCTTT

abundance: .
d_gene: TRBD2
len: 13
v_gene: TRBV11-3
j_gene: TRBJ2-7
CDR3aa: CASSAGRENEQYF
CDR3nt: TGTGCCAGCAGCGCGGGGCGGGAGAACGAGCAGTACTTC

abundance: once
d_gene: .
len: 15
v_gene: TRBV2
j_gene: TRBJ2-1
CDR3aa: CASSEEGGTYNEQFF
CDR3nt: TGTGCCAGCAGTGAAGAAGGGGGGACCTACAATGAGCAGTTCTTC

abundance: .
d_gene: .
len: 15
v_gene: TRBV3-1/TRBV3-2
j_gene: TRBJ1-2
CDR3aa: CASSQEGSGLNGYTF
CDR3nt: TGTGCCAGCAGCCAAGAGGGGAGTGGTCTCAATGGCTACACCTTC

abundance: .
d_gene: TRBD2
len: 17
v_gene: TRBV7-9
j_gene: TRBJ2-1
CDR3aa: CASSLLSGEGPYNEQFF
CDR3nt: TGTGCCAGCAGCTTGTTGAGCGGGGAGGGGCCCTACAATGAGCAGTTCTTC

abundance: .
d_gene: .
len: 15
v_gene: TRBV14
j_gene: TRBJ2-7
CDR3aa: CASSPAGKRSYEQYF
CDR3nt: TGTGCCAGCAGTCCCGCCGGGAAGAGGTCCTACGAGCAGTACTTC

abundance: .
d_gene: TRBD2
len: 18
v_gene: TRBV30
j_gene: TRBJ2-3
CDR3aa: CAWSAGLETPPSTDTQYF
CDR3nt: TGTGCCTGGAGCGCGGGACTAGAGACACCCCCTAGCACAGATACGCAGTATTTT

abundance: .
d_gene: TRBD1
len: 12
v_gene: TRBV18
j_gene: TRBJ1-4
CDR3aa: CASSPDRGKLFF
CDR3nt: TGTGCCAGCTCCCCGGACAGGGGCAAACTGTTTTTT

abundance: few
d_gene: TRBD2
len: 15
v_gene: TRBV6-5
j_gene: TRBJ2-5
CDR3aa: CASRDGLAGGETQYF
CDR3nt: TGTGCCAGCAGGGATGGACTAGCGGGAGGCGAGACCCAGTACTTC

abundance: few
d_gene: .
len: 14
v_gene: TRBV3-1/TRBV3-2
j_gene: TRBJ1-2
CDR3aa: CASSQAAPNYGYTF
CDR3nt: TGTGCCAGCAGCCAAGCGGCGCCAAACTATGGCTACACCTTC

abundance: .
d_gene: .
len: 13
v_gene: TRBV9
j_gene: TRBJ1-1
CDR3aa: CASSVALDTEAFF
CDR3nt: TGTGCCAGCAGCGTAGCTCTGGACACTGAAGCTTTCTTT

abundance: once
d_gene: TRBD2
len: 15
v_gene: TRBV15
j_gene: TRBJ2-7
CDR3aa: CATSRDRGGGDEQYF
CDR3nt: TGTGCCACCAGCAGAGATCGGGGGGGAGGAGACGAGCAGTACTTC

abundance: .
d_gene: .
len: 14
v_gene: TRBV3-1/TRBV3-2
j_gene: TRBJ2-7
CDR3aa: CASSQDARYYEQYF
CDR3nt: TGTGCCAGCAGCCAAGATGCCAGATACTACGAGCAGTACTTC

abundance: .
d_gene: TRBD2
len: 14
v_gene: TRBV11-2
j_gene: TRBJ2-7
CDR3aa: CASSQREGRHEQYF
CDR3nt: TGTGCCAGCAGTCAGCGGGAGGGGAGACACGAGCAGTACTTC

abundance: .
d_gene: .
len: 10
v_gene: TRBV29-1
j_gene: TRBJ1-3
CDR3aa: CSVHGDTIYF
CDR3nt: TGCAGCGTTCACGGGGACACCATATATTTT

abundance: few
d_gene: .
len: 15
v_gene: TRBV11-2
j_gene: TRBJ1-4
CDR3aa: CASSLRSAGFEKLFF
CDR3nt: TGTGCCAGCAGCTTAAGAAGCGCAGGTTTCGAAAAACTGTTTTTT

abundance: .
d_gene: TRBD1
len: 12
v_gene: TRBV12-3/TRBV12-4
j_gene: TRBJ1-2
CDR3aa: CASRTGNYGYTF
CDR3nt: TGTGCCAGCAGGACAGGGAACTATGGCTACACCTTC

abundance: .
d_gene: TRBD2
len: 15
v_gene: TRBV6-7
j_gene: TRBJ2-7
CDR3aa: CATRTLAGKYYEQYF
CDR3nt: TGTGCCACCAGAACCTTAGCGGGAAAATACTACGAGCAGTACTTC

abundance: .
d_gene: .
len: 14
v_gene: TRBV27
j_gene: TRBJ2-1
CDR3aa: CASSLTGSFNEQFF
CDR3nt: TGTGCCAGCAGCCTTACAGGCTCCTTCAATGAGCAGTTCTTC

abundance: .
d_gene: TRBD2
len: 18
v_gene: TRBV24-1
j_gene: TRBJ2-1
CDR3aa: CATSDQTSGRAGANEQFF
CDR3nt: TGTGCCACCAGTGACCAGACTAGCGGGAGGGCCGGAGCCAATGAGCAGTTCTTC

abundance: few
d_gene: TRBD1
len: 15
v_gene: TRBV18
j_gene: TRBJ1-1
CDR3aa: CASSPEGAMNTEAFF
CDR3nt: TGTGCCAGCTCACCCGAGGGGGCAATGAACACTGAAGCTTTCTTT

abundance: .
d_gene: TRBD1
len: 14
v_gene: TRBV7-3
j_gene: TRBJ2-2
CDR3aa: CASSRDRVTGELFF
CDR3nt: TGTGCCAGCAGCCGGGACAGGGTCACCGGGGAGCTGTTTTTT